This record looks at one T cell receptor (beta chain) sequence and its context. No antigen is known for it. Qualities for individual bases were not recorded, and no much larger clone is one base off. Donors formed part of the validation cohort, which comprised 120 subjects and was distinct from the first cohort of under 750 subjects. The source of the sample is a study of cytomegalovirus exposure and HLA in healthy donors (dated by TCRdb to between 2016 and 2019). Regarding the study in general: The roughly 670 repertoires of the first cohort and the roughly 110 validation repertoires were produced on the same platform, according to a later analysis. The study was designed to test whether signatures of past pathogen exposure could be identified by cataloging public T cell receptors. Along with the approximately 650-subject first cohort, a separate validation cohort of around 110 different subjects was used. High-throughput TCR immunosequencing, statistical association of individual TCRs with disease status, and machine learning were combined to predict cytomegalovirus infection status.

The library was produced with the immunoSEQ multiplex PCR assay. The authors' pipeline ran thus. A statistical classification framework was developed to diagnose cytomegalovirus status using the catalog of TCR beta chain sequences. The table was pulled from immuneACCESS by TCRdb, which kept in-frame rearrangements only. Such tables lose some clones; where checked, under half of the loss comes from unresolved V genes, and the rest has no known cause. The D gene and trimming were derived from the DNA, and the V and J assignments and clone size from that table. The sample data list fewer than 200,000 clones, and 84% of these were observed just once. The ten most abundant clones make up 2.5% to 3.5% of the sample. Inclusive of the bounding cysteine and phenylalanine, the CDR3 is 15 residues long. The CDR3 DNA has 45 bases and is translated from base 1. From V the trimming removes 5 bases and from J it removes 2 bases, while the gene matches leave 4 bases of the junction unaccounted for. CDR1 SGHDT and CDR2 YYEEEE are derived from the germline V gene.

Findings and caveats that apply to the study as a whole: A total of 164 TCR beta chains were listed by the study as associated with cytomegalovirus. The authors suggested that the approach could potentially be generalized to other disease states and immunological phenotypes. While some public TCRs were present in many individuals, most TCR sequences turned up only very rarely across donors. In a later analysis, TCRs clustered in the first cohort were found to also tend to co-occur in the 100 to 150 validation repertoires, with 85% to 95% of cluster scores above 0. A later analysis lacked HLA typing for the validation cohort, so it scored co-occurrence in that cohort across all 110 or so repertoires. The classifier was reported to diagnose cytomegalovirus status with high specificity and sensitivity in both the original cohort and the validation cohort. A few of the identified cytomegalovirus-associated TCR beta chains were confirmed in vitro to be specific for cytomegalovirus antigens.

The sample consisted of PBMCs. The origin of this receptor is a woman aged 18-29 years in good health and CMV-seropositive. The rearrangement combines TRBV5-6 with TRBJ2-1, with 10 middle bases fitting TRBD2. The CDR3 protein is CASSSLAGTYNEQFF. The nucleotide sequence reads as follows: TGTGCCAGCAGTTCACTAGCGGGGACCTACAATGAGCAGTTCTTC. The CDR3, completed at both ends by the reference TRBV5-6 and TRBJ2-1 genes, gives the full variable domain DAGVTQSPTHLIKTRGQQVTLRCSPKSGHDTVSWYQQALGQGPQFIFQYYEEEERQRGNFPDRFSGHQFPNYSSELNVNALLLGDSALYLCASSSLAGTYNEQFFGPGTRLTVL.